The 10 T cell receptor beta chains given below trace back to one sample, sequenced in a study of T cell clonality in common variable immunodeficiency (dated by TCRdb to between 2014 and 2017). The library came from the immunoSEQ multiplex PCR assay. TCRdb took over this immuneACCESS table, retaining in-frame rearrangements with V and J assigned. Such tables are incomplete; in checked studies, under half of the missing clones stem from an unresolved V gene, and the remainder is unexplained. With about 37,000 clones recorded, this sample contains no clone counted only once. The ten biggest clones cover approximately 3.6% of the sample. Sequenced input: peripheral blood mononuclear cells. The receptors were gathered from a person aged 18 to 70 in good health.

As regards this clone: The read falls 3 residues short of the CDR3 end, and the missing part is taken from the germline J gene. The chain uses TRBV19 and TRBJ2-7, with D possibly TRBD1 on 6 matching bases. Between the trimmed V and J ends, which lost 6 bases and 6 bases, there was a span of 24 bases. This CDR3 is built from 16 residues. Germline CDR1 and CDR2: LNHDA and SQIVND (reference sequence). The CDR3 bases that were read are TGTGCCAGTAGGAGTGGCCCCACAGGGTCTGCCACCGAG. This encodes CASRSGPTGSATE. The complete CDR3 reads CASRSGPTGSATEQYF.

This clone turned up a few times. The sequenced fragment ends 3 residues before the CDR3 boundary, so the rest is inferred from the germline J gene. This chain links TRBV30 with TRBJ1-2, with D tentatively TRBD1 (5 bases). In germline, CDR1 is GTSNPN, CDR2 SVGIG (reference sequence). The CDR3 has 16 residues. Incomplete CDR3 DNA: TGTGCCTGGAGTACCCAAGGGACTATCCTCGGAAACATC. Translation: CAWSTQGTILGNI. The CDR3 in its entirety is CAWSTQGTILGNIYTF.

This clone has only a few counts. The CDR3 goes on 3 residues after the read ends, and that part is filled in from the germline J gene. The chain employs TRBV7-2 and TRBJ1-1; weak D call: TRBD1 (6 bases). CDR3 size: 14 residues. Germline CDR1 reads SGHTA; CDR2 reads FQGNSA. The V gene lost 0 bases and the J gene lost 5 bases, with 10 bases spanning the gap. CDR3 DNA (partial): TGTGCCAGCAGCTTAGCGCTGGGGGCTACTGAA. The encoded protein is CASSLALGATE. The entire CDR3 reads CASSLALGATEAFF.

The sample holds many counts of this clone. The read ends 3 residues early relative to the CDR3; the germline J gene fills the gap. J is TRBJ2-2 and V is TRBV30; D perhaps matches TRBD1 (6 bases). This CDR3 region has 16 residues. Deletions cut 1 base from V and 1 base from J, with 13 bases between. Germline V gene sequence: CDR1 GTSNPN, CDR2 SVGIG (reference sequence). The CDR3 DNA, read in part, is TGTGCCTGGAGTGAGGACTGGACAGTGAACACCGGGGAG. As protein: CAWSEDWTVNTGE. The complete CDR3 sequence is CAWSEDWTVNTGELFF.

This clone has more than one count but fewer than ten. Read coverage stops 3 residues before the CDR3 terminus; the germline J gene supplies the remainder. The gene calls are TRBV5-1 and TRBJ1-2, with TRBD1 matching 7 bases. Germline V gene lookup returns CDR1 SGHRS and CDR2 YFSETQ. The CDR3 spans 13 residues. The sequenced CDR3 bases are TGCGCCAGCAGCCAAGGGACAGACAAGGGC. Residues: CASSQGTDKG. The full CDR3 sequence reads CASSQGTDKGYTF.

Ten or more counts support this clone. The sequence runs out 3 residues before the end of the CDR3; the remainder is reconstructed from the germline J gene. This chain links TRBV5-1 with TRBJ2-3; D gene unclear. Germline CDR1 is SGHRS and CDR2 is YFSETQ. The CDR3 consists of 14 residues. V shed 0 bases and J shed 6 bases, with 11 bases lying between them. The CDR3 sequence: CASSLAAPSDTQYF. The CDR3 bases that were read are TGCGCCAGCAGCTTGGCCGCGCCCTCGGATACG.

Ten or more counts support this clone. Read sequence stops 3 residues before the CDR3 end, and the germline J gene provides the missing end. The V and J genes are TRBV19 and TRBJ1-1, with D unclear. Per the germline V gene, CDR1 is LNHDA and CDR2 is SQIVND (reference sequence). The CDR3 extends over 12 amino acids. Trimming cost V 6 bases and J 6 bases, with 11 bases left between them. CDR3 DNA, as far as it was read: TGTGCCAGTAGCCCTCCTTTCGCTGAA. This codes for CASSPPFAE. The full CDR3 is CASSPPFAEAFF.

This clone is judged medium-sized. The sequence runs out 3 residues before the end of the CDR3; the remainder is reconstructed from the germline J gene. V is TRBV30 and J is TRBJ2-3; 8 bases are shared with TRBD2. The V segment lost 1 base and the J segment 0 bases; nucleotides outside the gene matches: 6. Germline V gives CDR1 GTSNPN, CDR2 SVGIG (reference sequence). This CDR3 region has 16 residues. The chain's CDR3 is CAWSARTSRSTDTQYF. The part of the CDR3 DNA that was read is TGTGCCTGGAGTGCCAGGACTAGCCGAAGCACAGATACG.

This clone was seen repeatedly, ten times or more. From the germline J gene comes the end of the CDR3, since the read stops 3 residues before it. The chain recombines TRBV30 with TRBJ1-2; unclear D gene. Looked up from germline, CDR1 is GTSNPN and CDR2 is SVGIG (reference sequence). The V and J ends lost 5 bases and 6 bases respectively, with 16 bases between them. The CDR3 length is 13 residues. The CDR3 bases that were read are TGTGCCTGGGGCCGCGGCCTCTGGGATGGC. It is translated as CAWGRGLWDG. The complete CDR3 sequence is CAWGRGLWDGYTF.

The sample holds many counts of this clone. The missing CDR3 end, 3 residues past where the read stops, is filled in from the germline J gene. The chain links TRBV5-1 to TRBJ2-1; 7 nucleotides agree with TRBD2. This CDR3 comprises 15 residues. CDR1 is SGHRS, CDR2 YFSETQ, per germline. After removal of 3 bases from V and 3 bases from J, the junction contained 6 bases not matched to a gene. The CDR3 reads CASSSSGGGYNEQFF. CDR3 bases read: TGCGCCAGCAGCTCCTCGGGCGGGGGCTACAATGAG.